This entry lists 15 T cell receptor beta chains sequenced from one sample in a study of neurological immune-mediated disorders. MiXCR, applied by TCRdb to the 5' RACE reads, yields one record per CDR3 protein. The repertoire holds 66,000 or so distinct CDR3 sequences, around 3% seen once, with about 4% in the top ten. Material: PBMCs. The origin of the receptors is a man between 40 and 49 years old with multiple sclerosis.

In this sample, this clonotype turned up many times. The rearrangement joins TRBV27 to TRBJ2-1; TRBD2 matches 7 bases. The V gene's germline CDR1 is MNHEY and CDR2 SMNVEV (reference sequence). This CDR3 comprises 16 residues. Trimming removed 4 bases from V and 5 bases from J; junction bases left unmatched: 11. CDR3 sequence: CASSSFRAGNNNEQFF. CDR3 DNA sequence: TGTGCCAGCAGTTCCTTTAGAGCGGGGAATAACAATGAGCAGTTCTTC.

This clonotype has at least ten counts. This chain connects TRBV5-5 to TRBJ2-3, with D perhaps TRBD2 (5 bases). Germline V gene lookup returns CDR1 SGHKS and CDR2 YYEKEE (reference sequence). The CDR3 is 16 residues long. V dropped 0 bases and J dropped 3 bases, with 14 bases sitting between them. The CDR3 DNA sequence: TGTGCCAGCAGCTTGGCAATCGGACTGAGGACAGATACGCAGTATTTT. This encodes CASSLAIGLRTDTQYF.

This clonotype was seen ten or more times. The rearrangement joins TRBV20-1 to TRBJ2-1; 11 nucleotides align to TRBD2. The germline V gene has CDR1 DFQATT and CDR2 SNEGSKA (reference sequence). J gave up 6 bases and V 8 bases, and 9 bases lay outside the gene matches. The CDR3 consists of 14 residues. The CDR3 spells CSTNSGRATNEQFF. DNA of the CDR3: TGCAGTACAAATAGCGGGAGGGCAACCAATGAGCAGTTCTTC.

This clonotype has just one count. A read error may account for a junction end that differs from germline. The V gene is TRBV6-6, the J gene TRBJ2-3, with 8 bases that match TRBD2. CDR3 size: 15 residues. Germline CDR1 MNHNY, CDR2 SVGAGI (reference sequence). DNA for the CDR3: TGTGACAGCAGGTCGGGTAGCGGGATCACAGATACGCAGTATTTT. Amino acids: CDSRSGSGITDTQYF.

This clonotype appeared many times. The gene calls are TRBV5-1 and TRBJ1-1, with D possibly being TRBD1 (6 bases). V lost 0 bases, J lost 0 bases, and 9 bases lay in between. Looked up from germline, CDR1 is SGHRS and CDR2 is YFSETQ. This CDR3 is 15 amino acids long. CDR3: CASSLDTGMNTEAFF. The CDR3 nucleotides are TGCGCCAGCAGCTTGGATACAGGGATGAACACTGAAGCTTTCTTT.

In its sample, this clonotype was seen a few times. This sequence joins TRBV10-2 and TRBJ2-1; 10 bases map to TRBD2. The CDR3 extends over 19 amino acids. The V and J ends lost 3 bases and 3 bases, in that order; junction bases with no gene match: 14. Germline CDR1 and CDR2: WSHSY and SAAADI. The CDR3: CASSDAGGSSSGGYNEQFF. The CDR3 DNA sequence: TGCGCCAGCAGTGACGCCGGGGGATCATCTAGCGGGGGCTACAATGAGCAGTTCTTC.

This clonotype occurred a few times. The rearrangement links TRBV20-1 to TRBJ1-4; D possibly corresponds to TRBD1 (6 bases). V was clipped by 6 bases and J by 12 bases, with 14 bases between them. This CDR3 is built from 11 residues. Germline loops: CDR1 DFQATT, CDR2 SNEGSKA (reference sequence). The DNA for the CDR3 is TGCAGTGCGAAGCAGGGGCTGGAACTGTTTTTT. Translated, it gives CSAKQGLELFF.

This clonotype showed up many times. The genes are TRBV6-5 and TRBJ2-3, with 8 bases fitting TRBD2. The CDR3 contains 16 residues. Per germline, CDR1 MNHEY and CDR2 SVGAGI. Trimming cost V 2 bases and J 2 bases; bases outside gene matches: 6. The CDR3 region is CASSYTRTSFTDTQYF. The DNA of the CDR3 is TGTGCCAGCAGTTACACACGGACTAGCTTCACAGATACGCAGTATTTT.

This clonotype has at least ten counts. V usage is TRBV20-1 and J usage is TRBJ2-5, with 12 bases identical to TRBD2. CDR1 is DFQATT and CDR2 is SNEGSKA in the germline V gene (reference sequence). V trimming: 6 bases; J trimming: 5 bases; junction bases outside the gene matches: 4. The CDR3 extends over 13 amino acids. The CDR3 reads CSARTSGIETQYF. The CDR3 coding sequence is TGCAGTGCGAGGACTAGCGGGATTGAGACCCAGTACTTC.

Note on this clonotype: A read error is possible here, since a much larger clone lies one base away. Since no conserved phenylalanine or tryptophan closes the CDR3, a read error is the likely cause. The CDR3 loop reads CASSSDPNQPQHI. The CDR3 nucleotides are TGCGCCAGCAGCTCCGACCCGAATCAGCCCCAGCATATT. This sequence joins TRBV5-1 and TRBJ1-5; D gene unclear. Germline V gene lookup returns CDR1 SGHRS and CDR2 YFSETQ. The CDR3 extends over 13 amino acids. Trimming pared 3 bases from V and 4 bases from J, leaving 8 bases between.

In its sample, this clonotype was seen many times. V gene TRBV6-5 combines with J gene TRBJ2-1; 11 bases are a match to TRBD2. Trimming cost V 6 bases and J 4 bases; bases outside gene matches: 5. This CDR3 has 15 amino acids. The V gene's germline CDR1 is MNHEY and CDR2 SVGAGI. CDR3 amino acids: CASRVSGGGYNEQFF. CDR3 bases: TGTGCCAGCAGAGTTAGCGGGGGGGGTTACAATGAGCAGTTCTTC.

This clonotype has ten or more counts. The chain employs TRBV7-7 and TRBJ2-1, with 9 nucleotides matching TRBD2. Germline V gives CDR1 SSHAT, CDR2 FNYEAQ (reference sequence). The CDR3 has 15 amino acids. The junction had 11 bases not matched to a gene; V was cut back by 8 bases and J by 6 bases. CDR3 in DNA: TGTGCCAGCTCTTTCGGGGCGGGGGGGCGCAATGAGCAGTTCTTC. Residues: CASSFGAGGRNEQFF.

This clonotype was observed at least ten times. The chain joins TRBV2 to TRBJ2-3; D gene unclear. The CDR3 runs 10 residues. Per the germline V gene, CDR1 is SNHLY and CDR2 is FYNNEI. Trimming left V 2 bases short and J 7 bases short, with 1 base between. CDR3 sequence reads: CASSEYTQYF. As DNA, the CDR3 is TGTGCCAGCAGTGAATATACGCAGTATTTT. The full variable domain, with the rest looked up from reference TRBV2 and TRBJ2-3, is EPEVTQTPSHQVTQMGQEVILRCVPISNHLYFYWYRQILGQKVEFLVSFYNNEISEKSEIFDDQFSVERPDGSNFTLKIRSTKLEDSAMYFCASSEYTQYFGPGTRLTVL.

This clonotype has ten or more counts. The rearrangement joins TRBV20-1 to TRBJ2-1; 11 bases line up with TRBD2. The V and J ends lost 6 bases and 2 bases, in that order; junction bases with no gene match: 12. The CDR3 consists of 17 residues. CDR1 DFQATT and CDR2 SNEGSKA come from the germline V gene (reference sequence). CDR3 nucleotide sequence: TGCAGTGCCATTCAATTATCGACTAGCGGGGCCTACAATGAGCAGTTCTTC. Translation: CSAIQLSTSGAYNEQFF.

This clonotype was found many times. The V and J genes are TRBV20-1 and TRBJ2-3; D gene unclear. CDR3 length equals 16 residues. V lost 6 bases, J lost 1 base, and 20 bases lay in between. Germline CDR1 and CDR2: DFQATT and SNEGSKA (reference sequence). CDR3 protein: CSANSPTAPRTDTQYF. The CDR3 bases are TGCAGTGCCAATAGCCCGACTGCCCCTCGCACAGATACGCAGTATTTT.